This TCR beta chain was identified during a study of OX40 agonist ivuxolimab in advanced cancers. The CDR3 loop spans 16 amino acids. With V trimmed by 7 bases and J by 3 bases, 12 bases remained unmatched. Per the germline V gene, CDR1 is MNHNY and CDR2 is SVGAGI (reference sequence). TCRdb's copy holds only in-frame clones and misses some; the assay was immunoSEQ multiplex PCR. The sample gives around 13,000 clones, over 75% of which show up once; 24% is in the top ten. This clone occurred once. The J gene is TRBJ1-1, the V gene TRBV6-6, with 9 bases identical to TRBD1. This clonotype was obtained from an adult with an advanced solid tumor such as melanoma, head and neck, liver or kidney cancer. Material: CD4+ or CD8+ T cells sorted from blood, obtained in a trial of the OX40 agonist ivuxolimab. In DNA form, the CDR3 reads TGTGCCAGCACCCTACAGGGGGCTCTTGTCCACACTGAAGCTTTCTTT. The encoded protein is CASTLQGALVHTEAFF.